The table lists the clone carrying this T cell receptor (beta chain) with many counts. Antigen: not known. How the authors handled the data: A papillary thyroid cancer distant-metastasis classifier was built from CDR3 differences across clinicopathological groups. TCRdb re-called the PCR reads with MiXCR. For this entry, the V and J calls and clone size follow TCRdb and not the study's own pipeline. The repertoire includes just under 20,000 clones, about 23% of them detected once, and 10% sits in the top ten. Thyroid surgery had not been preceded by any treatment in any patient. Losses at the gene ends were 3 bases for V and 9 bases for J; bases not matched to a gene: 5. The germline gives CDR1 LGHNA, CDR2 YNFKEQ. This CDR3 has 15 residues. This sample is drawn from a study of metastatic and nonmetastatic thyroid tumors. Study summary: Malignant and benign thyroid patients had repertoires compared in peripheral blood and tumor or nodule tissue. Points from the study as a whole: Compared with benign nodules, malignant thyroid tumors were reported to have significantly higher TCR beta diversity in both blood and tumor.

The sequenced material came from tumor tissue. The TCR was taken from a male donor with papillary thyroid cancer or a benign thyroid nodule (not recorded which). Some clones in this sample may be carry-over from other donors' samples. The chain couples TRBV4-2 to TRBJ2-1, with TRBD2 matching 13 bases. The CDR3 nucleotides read TGTGCCAGCAGCCAGGGACTAGCGGGGTATAGTGAGCAGTTCTTC. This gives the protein CASSQGLAGYSEQFF.